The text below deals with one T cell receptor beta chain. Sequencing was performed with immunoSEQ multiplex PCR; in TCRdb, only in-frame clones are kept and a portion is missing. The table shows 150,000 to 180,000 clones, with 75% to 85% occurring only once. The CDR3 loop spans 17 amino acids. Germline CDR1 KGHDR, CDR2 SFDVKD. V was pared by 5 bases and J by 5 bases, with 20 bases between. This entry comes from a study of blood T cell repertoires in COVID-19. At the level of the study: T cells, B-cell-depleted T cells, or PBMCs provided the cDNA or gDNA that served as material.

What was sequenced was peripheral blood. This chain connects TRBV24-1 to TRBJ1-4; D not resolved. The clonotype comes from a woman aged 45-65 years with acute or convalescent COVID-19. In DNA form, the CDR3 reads TGTGCCACCAGTGTTGAAGCGGCACCTACCATAAATGAAAAACTGTTTTTT. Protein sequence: CATSVEAAPTINEKLFF.